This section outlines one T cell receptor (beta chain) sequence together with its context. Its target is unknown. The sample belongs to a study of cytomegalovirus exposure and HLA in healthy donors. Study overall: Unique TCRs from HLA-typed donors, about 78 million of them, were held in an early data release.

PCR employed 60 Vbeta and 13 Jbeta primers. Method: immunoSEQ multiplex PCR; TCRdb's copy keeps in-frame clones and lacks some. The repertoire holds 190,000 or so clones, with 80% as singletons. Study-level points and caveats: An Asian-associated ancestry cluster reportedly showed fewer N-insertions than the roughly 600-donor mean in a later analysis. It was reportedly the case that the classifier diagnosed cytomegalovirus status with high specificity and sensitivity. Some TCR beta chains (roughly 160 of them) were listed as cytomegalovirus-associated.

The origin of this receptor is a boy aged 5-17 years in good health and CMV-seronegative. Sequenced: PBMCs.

The chain's CDR3 is CASSKDRVHGTEAFF. The DNA for the CDR3 is TGTGCCAGCAGTAAAGACAGGGTGCATGGAACTGAAGCTTTCTTT. This chain connects TRBV6-1 to TRBJ1-1; 7 positions match TRBD1. Germline assignment: CDR1 MNHNS and CDR2 SASEGT. After removal of 5 bases from V and 5 bases from J, the junction contained 11 bases not matched to a gene. There are 15 residues in the CDR3.